These T cell receptor beta chains were read from a single sample in a study of OX40 agonist ivuxolimab in advanced cancers. Sequencing was performed with immunoSEQ multiplex PCR; in TCRdb, only in-frame clones are kept and a portion is missing. The sample lists more than 60,000 clones; roughly nine tenths were seen once. This specimen was CD4+ or CD8+ T cells sorted from blood, taken in a trial of the OX40 agonist ivuxolimab. These receptor sequences come from an adult with an advanced solid tumor such as melanoma, head and neck, liver or kidney cancer. Both conserved end residues are part of each CDR3. D genes are given only for firm matches. Size is omitted from some rows. Given values are once, few, many or a class for expanded clones.

clone_size d_call j_call v_call cdr3_aa cdr3_nt
. . TRBJ1-5 TRBV18 CASSPRPEVSNQPQHF TGTGCCAGCTCACCACGGCCAGAGGTTAGCAATCAGCCCCAGCATTTT
. . TRBJ2-7 TRBV5-1 CASVTRPGHWSEQYF TGCGCCAGCGTTACCCGGCCGGGCCATTGGAGCGAGCAGTACTTC
. TRBD1 TRBJ1-2 TRBV2 CASRGDGTDGYTF TGTGCCAGCAGGGGGGACGGGACAGATGGCTACACCTTC
. TRBD1 TRBJ2-1 TRBV10-3 CAISGGLGQGGNEQFF TGTGCCATCAGCGGAGGGCTGGGACAGGGAGGGAATGAGCAGTTCTTC
. . TRBJ2-2 TRBV5-1 CASSSYQDSWTGELFF TGCGCCAGCAGCTCCTATCAGGACTCGTGGACCGGGGAGCTGTTTTTT
. . TRBJ2-5 TRBV7-9 CASSLAEGAIDF TGTGCCAGCAGCTTAGCGGAGGGGGCGATAGACTTC
. . TRBJ2-4 TRBV4-1 CASSRQGGIDIQYF TGCGCCAGCAGCCGTCAGGGGGGTATCGACATTCAGTACTTC
. . TRBJ2-7 TRBV21-1 CASSISEQYF TGTGCCAGCAGCATATCCGAGCAGTACTTC
. TRBD1 TRBJ2-7 TRBV28 CASSASGQGAREQYF TGTGCCAGCAGTGCCTCGGGACAGGGGGCGAGGGAGCAGTACTTC
. . TRBJ1-4 TRBV27 CASSTHKSGTNEKLFF TGTGCCAGCAGTACCCACAAGAGTGGAACTAATGAAAAACTGTTTTTT
. TRBD2 TRBJ2-7 TRBV29-1 CSAASSGLAYEQYF TGCAGCGCCGCATCTAGCGGGCTTGCCTACGAGCAGTACTTC
. . TRBJ2-5 TRBV18 CASSPTEVQETQYF TGTGCCAGCTCACCAACGGAAGTCCAAGAGACCCAGTACTTC
. . TRBJ2-7 TRBV18 CASSPVGRGPPYEQYF TGTGCCAGCTCACCGGTGGGCAGGGGTCCGCCCTACGAGCAGTACTTC
once . TRBJ2-7 TRBV5-6 CASSLGPGTHLYEQYF TGTGCCAGCAGCTTGGGTCCCGGGACTCACCTTTACGAGCAGTACTTC
. TRBD1 TRBJ1-5 TRBV5-4 CASSVDRGNQPQHF TGTGCCAGCAGCGTGGACAGGGGGAATCAGCCCCAGCATTTT
once . TRBJ1-4 TRBV5-1 CASSPRSQGHEKLFF TGCGCCAGCAGCCCCAGGTCGCAGGGTCATGAAAAACTGTTTTTT
once . TRBJ1-1 TRBV19 CASYGINTEAFF TGTGCCAGCTACGGGATAAACACTGAAGCTTTCTTT
. . TRBJ2-2 TRBV5-1 CASSFVGSAGELFF TGCGCCAGCAGCTTTGTGGGGTCTGCCGGGGAGCTGTTTTTT
. . TRBJ2-2 TRBV19 CASRTGGPNTGELFF TGTGCCAGTAGGACCGGAGGGCCCAACACCGGGGAGCTGTTTTTT
. . TRBJ2-5 TRBV23-1 CASSEEEAGDGQETQYF TGCGCCAGCAGTGAGGAGGAAGCAGGTGATGGCCAAGAGACCCAGTACTTC
. . TRBJ2-5 TRBV10-1 CASSDGQGPQETQYF TGCGCCAGCAGTGACGGGCAGGGTCCCCAAGAGACCCAGTACTTC
. . TRBJ2-1 TRBV9 CASSVEMGLNEQFF TGTGCCAGCAGCGTAGAGATGGGGTTAAATGAGCAGTTCTTC
. . TRBJ1-4 TRBV6-1 CASSENLNEKLFF TGTGCCAGCAGTGAAAACCTCAATGAAAAACTGTTTTTT
. . TRBJ2-5 TRBV28 CASSPSAARQETQYF TGTGCCAGCAGCCCGTCGGCGGCTCGTCAAGAGACCCAGTACTTC